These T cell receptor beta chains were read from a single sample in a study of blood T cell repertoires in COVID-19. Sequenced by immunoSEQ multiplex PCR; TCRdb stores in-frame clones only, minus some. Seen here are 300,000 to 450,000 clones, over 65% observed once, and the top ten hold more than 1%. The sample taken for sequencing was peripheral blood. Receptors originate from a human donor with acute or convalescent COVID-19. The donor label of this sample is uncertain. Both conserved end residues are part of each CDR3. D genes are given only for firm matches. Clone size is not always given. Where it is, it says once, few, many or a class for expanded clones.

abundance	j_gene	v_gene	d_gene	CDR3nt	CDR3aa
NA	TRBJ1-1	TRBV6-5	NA	TGTGCCAGCAGTTACCAGGGGACCGCCAGGAACACTGAAGCTTTCTTT	CASSYQGTARNTEAFF
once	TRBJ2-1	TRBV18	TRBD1	TGTGCCAGCTCTCCCACAGGGGGCGCGTGGCCATACAATGAGCAGTTCTTC	CASSPTGGAWPYNEQFF
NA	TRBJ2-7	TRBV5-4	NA	TGTGCCAGCAGTGGGCAGCCCATATACGAGCAGTACTTC	CASSGQPIYEQYF
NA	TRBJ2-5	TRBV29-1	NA	TGCAGCGCCTTCAGGAAGCAAGAGACCCAGTACTTC	CSAFRKQETQYF
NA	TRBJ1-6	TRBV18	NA	TGTGCCAGCTCACCCCGACAGAATTCACCCCTCCACTTT	CASSPRQNSPLHF
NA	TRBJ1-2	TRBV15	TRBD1	TGTGCCACCAGCAGGGCCGGGACAGGAGCTGGCTACACCTTC	CATSRAGTGAGYTF
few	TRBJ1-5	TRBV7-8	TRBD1	TGTGCCAGCAGCTTAGAGGGGGCCTCCAATCAGCCCCAGCATTTT	CASSLEGASNQPQHF
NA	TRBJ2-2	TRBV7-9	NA	TGTGCGCGGTGGCTAGCGTCCACCGGGGAGCTGTTTTTT	CARWLASTGELFF
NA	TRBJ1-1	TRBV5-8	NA	TGTGCCAGCAGCTTGAACGCTAAAGCTTTCTTT	CASSLNAKAFF
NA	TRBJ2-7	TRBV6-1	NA	TGTGCCAGCAGTGAAGCTATACAGCCTCCCTACGAGCAGTACTTC	CASSEAIQPPYEQYF
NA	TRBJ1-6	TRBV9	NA	TGTGCCAGCAGCGTCTCCGGGGGGGGGAACTCACCCCTCCACTTT	CASSVSGGGNSPLHF
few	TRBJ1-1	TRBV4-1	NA	TGCGCCAGCAGCGAGACCCCCAGGGTGGACACTGAAGCTTTCTTT	CASSETPRVDTEAFF
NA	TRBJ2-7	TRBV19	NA	TGTGCCAGTAGACCGGCAGGGGGGTACGAGCAGTACTTC	CASRPAGGYEQYF
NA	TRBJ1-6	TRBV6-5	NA	TGTGCCAGCAGTTACTCCTGGGGGCTCGGTTCACCCCTCCACTTT	CASSYSWGLGSPLHF
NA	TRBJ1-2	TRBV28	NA	TGTGCCAGCAGTTCCCTACACGGGGGCTACACCTTC	CASSSLHGGYTF
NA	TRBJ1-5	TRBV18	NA	TGTGCCAGCTCAGCGGGAAATCAGCCCCAGCATTTT	CASSAGNQPQHF
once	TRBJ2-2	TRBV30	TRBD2	TGTGCCTGGAGGGTTTGGGGAAAGGGGAGGGCCGGTGGCGGGGAGCTGTTTTTT	CAWRVWGKGRAGGGELFF
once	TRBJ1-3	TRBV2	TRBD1	TGTGCCAGCAGTGAAGACAGGGGGAACACCATATATTTT	CASSEDRGNTIYF
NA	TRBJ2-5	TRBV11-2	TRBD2	TGTGCCAGCAGCATGGGGACTAGCGGTAGAGAGACCCAGTACTTC	CASSMGTSGRETQYF
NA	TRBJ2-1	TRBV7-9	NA	TGTGCCAGCACCCCAGGGGCGAGGCAGTTCTTC	CASTPGARQFF
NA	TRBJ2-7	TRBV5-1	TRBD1	TGCGCCAGCAGCCGCACAGGGGACTACGAGCAGTACTTC	CASSRTGDYEQYF
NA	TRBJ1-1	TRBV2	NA	TGTGCCAGCAGTACAAGACAGGCCGGGAACACTGAAGCTTTCTTT	CASSTRQAGNTEAFF
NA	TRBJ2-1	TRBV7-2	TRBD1	TGTGCCAGCAGCCCGCCACAGGGGGCGGTTGAGCAGTTCTTC	CASSPPQGAVEQFF
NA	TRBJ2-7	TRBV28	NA	TGTGCCAGCAGCAATAGCGGATTAGCCTACGAGCAGTACTTC	CASSNSGLAYEQYF
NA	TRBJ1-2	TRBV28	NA	TGTGCCAGCATAGACCCCGGCAGGGCCTATGGCTACACCTTC	CASIDPGRAYGYTF
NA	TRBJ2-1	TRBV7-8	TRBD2	TGTGCCAGCAGCCGAACTAGCGGGAGGACCCATGAGCAGTTCTTC	CASSRTSGRTHEQFF
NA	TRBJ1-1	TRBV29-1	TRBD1	TGCAGCGTTGGACAGGGTGTAAACACTGAAGCTTTCTTT	CSVGQGVNTEAFF
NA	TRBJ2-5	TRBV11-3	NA	TGTGCCAGCAGCGTGACAAGCGGGCAAGAGACCCAGTACTTC	CASSVTSGQETQYF
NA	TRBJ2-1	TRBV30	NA	TGTGCCTGGACAAGGGCGGCGGGTGAGCAGTTCTTC	CAWTRAAGEQFF
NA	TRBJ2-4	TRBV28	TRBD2	TGTGCCAGCAGTTTGGGGGGGAGTCGTTCTCTATACTTC	CASSLGGSRSLYF
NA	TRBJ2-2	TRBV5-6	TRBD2	TGTGCCAGCAGCCCGGGACTAGCGGGGCCCGGGGAGCTGTTTTTT	CASSPGLAGPGELFF
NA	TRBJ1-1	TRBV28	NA	TGTGCCACCCGACTCGGTAGTTGGAGTGAAGCTTTCTTT	CATRLGSWSEAFF
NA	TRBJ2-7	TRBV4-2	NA	TGTGCCAGCAGCCAAGGGGGACACACCTCCTACGAGCAGTACTTC	CASSQGGHTSYEQYF
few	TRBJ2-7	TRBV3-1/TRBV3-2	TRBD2	TGTGCCAGCAGCTCGGGACTAGCGGGAGCCTACGAGCAGTACTTC	CASSSGLAGAYEQYF
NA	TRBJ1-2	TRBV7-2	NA	TGTGCCAGCAGCCATGGCGGGACGGAAAGCACTTATGGCTACACCTTC	CASSHGGTESTYGYTF
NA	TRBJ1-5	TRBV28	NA	TGTGCCAGCAGGGACAGACTCCCTGGGGGCAATCAGCCCCAGCATTTT	CASRDRLPGGNQPQHF
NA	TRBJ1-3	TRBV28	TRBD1	TGTGCCAGCAGTTTCTCCGGGACAGGCAGGGGAAACACCATATATTTT	CASSFSGTGRGNTIYF
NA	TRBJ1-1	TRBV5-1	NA	TGCGCCAGCAGCTACTATACAGGGACTGAAGCTTTCTTT	CASSYYTGTEAFF
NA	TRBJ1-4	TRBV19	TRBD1	TGTGCCAGTAGTTCCTCCGGGACAGGGAATGAAAAACTGTTTTTT	CASSSSGTGNEKLFF
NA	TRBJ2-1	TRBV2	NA	TGTGCCAGCAGTGAAAGGTCGGGTAATCGGTTCTACAATGAGCAGTTCTTC	CASSERSGNRFYNEQFF
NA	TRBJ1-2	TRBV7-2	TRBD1	TGTGCCAGCAGCTCATTCGGGACAGTCACATATGGCTACACCTTC	CASSSFGTVTYGYTF
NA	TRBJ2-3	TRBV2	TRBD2	TGTGCCAGCAGTGCACTAGCGGGAACTGCAGATACGCAGTATTTT	CASSALAGTADTQYF
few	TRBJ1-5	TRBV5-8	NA	TGTGCCAGCAGCTTGTATGCAGGGGCTAGCAATCAGCCCCAGCATTTT	CASSLYAGASNQPQHF
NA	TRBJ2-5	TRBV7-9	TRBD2	TGTGCCAGCAGCCAAGGACTAGCGGGAGCGGGGGAGACCCAGTACTTC	CASSQGLAGAGETQYF
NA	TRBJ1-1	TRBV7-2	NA	TGTGCCAGCAGCCCCTCCCGCGACACTCCCCAAGCTTTCTTT	CASSPSRDTPQAFF
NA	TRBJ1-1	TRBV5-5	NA	TGTGCCAGCAGCATTAAGACACTGGCAACTGAAGCTTTCTTT	CASSIKTLATEAFF
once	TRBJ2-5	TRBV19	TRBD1	TGTGCCTCCTCCCGGACAGGAGATCAAGAGACCCAGTACTTC	CASSRTGDQETQYF
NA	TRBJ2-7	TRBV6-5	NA	TGTGCCAGCAGGGGAGAGCACGGCTACGAGCAGTACTTC	CASRGEHGYEQYF
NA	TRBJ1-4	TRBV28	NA	TGTGCCAGCAGACCGGGGGGTTATGAAAAACTGTTTTTT	CASRPGGYEKLFF
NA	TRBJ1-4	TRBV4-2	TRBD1	TGTGCCAGCAGCCAAATACCGGGACAGGGAGGTGAAAAACTGTTTTTT	CASSQIPGQGGEKLFF
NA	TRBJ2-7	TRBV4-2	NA	TGTGCCAGCAGCCAAGATGGTTCATCACATTCTCGAAAGTACTTC	CASSQDGSSHSRKYF
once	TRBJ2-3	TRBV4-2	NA	TGTGCCAGCAGCCAAGAGACTGTCCAAGGTACGCAGTATTTT	CASSQETVQGTQYF
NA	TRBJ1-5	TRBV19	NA	TGTGCCAGTAGTATCATGATGGGGCGTCAGCCCCAGCATTTT	CASSIMMGRQPQHF